The 5 T cell receptor beta chains in this list originate from one sample, sequenced in a study of regulatory T cells in long-lasting Graves disease. Arm-PCR of CDR3 regions and iRepertoire HTBI primers were the basis on which TCR beta libraries were built. MiXCR was run by TCRdb on the multiplex PCR reads, yielding one entry per CDR3 protein. The profile shows roughly 500,000 distinct CDR3 sequences, about 13% of them singletons. Time point specified: newly diagnosed GD, antithyroid drugs for less than 3 months. RNA extracted from PBMCs served as the sequencing template. The same specimen was also included in a second study, on T cells in Graves' hyperthyroidism and ophthalmopathy.

The source was peripheral blood mononuclear cells (PBMCs), collected at new diagnosis, from a patient treated with antithyroid drugs. The source of these receptors is a man younger than 40 with Graves disease.

In this sample, this clonotype turned up once. This sequence joins TRBV9 and TRBJ1-2; 9 bases are a match to TRBD1. CDR1 is SGDLS, CDR2 YYNGEE, per germline. The CDR3 loop spans 15 amino acids. The trim removed 4 bases at V and 2 bases at J, leaving 6 bases unmatched. For the CDR3, the DNA is TGTGCCAGCAGCATCACCGGGACAGGGAACTATGGCTACACCTTC. This translates into CASSITGTGNYGYTF.

Note on this clonotype: A single base separates this from a much larger clone, so it may be a read error. The chain combines TRBV20-1 with TRBJ2-7; tentative D call: TRBD1 (6 bases). Germline V CDR1 and CDR2: DFQATT, SNEGSKA (reference sequence). The CDR3 sequence is 14 residues long. CDR3: CSARDQGLAYEQHF. The CDR3 DNA sequence: TGCAGTGCTAGAGATCAGGGGTTAGCCTACGAGCAGCACTTC.

This clonotype has a count of ten or more. The rearrangement joins TRBV29-1 to TRBJ2-5; a possible D gene is TRBD1 (6 bases). This CDR3 spans 13 amino acids. Germline lookup yields CDR1 SQVTM and CDR2 ANQGSEA. V lost 3 bases and J 5 bases, leaving 13 bases between the germline ends. As DNA, the CDR3 is TGCAGCGTTGATTCACAGGGCCTTGAGACCCAGTACTTC. It encodes CSVDSQGLETQYF.

About this clonotype itself: A much larger clone lies one base from this, so it may be a read error. The V call is TRBV7-8, the J call TRBJ2-1; 8 positions agree with TRBD1. Germline assignment: CDR1 SGHVS and CDR2 FQNEAQ. This CDR3 is 14 amino acids long. The CDR3 here is CASRPGQVSYEQFF. CDR3 DNA: TGCGCCAGCAGACCGGGACAGGTCTCCTACGAGCAGTTCTTC.

This clonotype was seen ten or more times. The J gene is TRBJ1-2, the V gene TRBV6-2 or TRBV6-3, with 8 bases fitting TRBD1. Trimming took 6 bases from V and 2 from J; bases not matched to a gene: 14. Germline V gives CDR1 MNHEY, CDR2 SVGEGT. This CDR3 is built from 17 residues. DNA of the CDR3: TGTGCCAGCAGCCCAGACCTGACAGGGGCGGCAAACTATGGCTACACCTTC. Its protein is CASSPDLTGAANYGYTF.